This T cell receptor beta chain was retrieved from a study of blood T cell repertoires in COVID-19 (dated by TCRdb to 2019 to 2021). The study in broad terms: Samples from collaborators originated in the United States, Italy and Spain and spanned both the acute and convalescent phases of COVID-19. The material from the prospective study consisted of cDNA or gDNA derived from T cells, B-cell-depleted T cells, or PBMCs. Subjects who had been exposed to COVID-19, were actively infected with it, or had recovered from it provided the deeply sampled blood TCRbeta repertoires that made up the dataset. The repertoires were made available in a free public database intended to serve as a resource for research on the immune response to SARS-CoV-2. Samples were obtained from the ongoing ImmuneRACE study (first 160 participants) and from 1,254 subjects provided by 6 global collaborators. Sample metadata almost always included a de-identified subject ID, COVID-19 status, age in years and sex. HLA class I and class II types, where available, came from metadata supplied by the sample provider rather than from assay-based typing.

Overall study results and their limits: The amount of clinical and demographic metadata varied by source and participant and was provided uncurated.

Collaborating institutions collected whole blood in K2EDTA tubes following their own protocols. For TCRbeta analysis, collaborator samples were shipped as frozen whole blood, as isolated PBMCs, or as DNA extracted from either sample type. With regard to this clone: Its binding antigen is unknown. No much larger clonotype is one base removed from it; base qualities were not supplied.

The immunoSEQ Assay, a bias-controlled multiplex PCR, was used to amplify TCRbeta CDR3 regions from genomic DNA. Under the source paper's analysis protocol: The number of nucleated cells in each sample was estimated by amplification of reference gene primers within the assay. To quantify the absolute abundance of each unique TCRbeta CDR3 rearrangement, sequence reads were collapsed and filtered. Productive Simpson clonality was computed per sample as the square root of Simpson's diversity index over productive rearrangements. TCRdb obtained this table from immuneACCESS and retained in-frame rearrangements with V and J assigned. These tables miss some clones; where compared with another copy, unresolved V genes account for less than half of the shortfall, and the remainder is unexplained. The V and J calls and clone size were taken over from that table, and D and trimming were inferred from the DNA. The sample yields approximately 110,000 clones; roughly 84% were counted once. More than 2% of the sample goes to the ten largest clones.

The origin of this receptor is a human donor in a cohort sampled during active COVID-19. Sequenced: peripheral blood.

The DNA sequence reads TGTGCCAGCAGCTTAGGAGCCGGAGGGGGCATATATAGCAATCAGCCCCAGCATTTT. Protein translation: CASSLGAGGGIYSNQPQHF. The rearranged chain carries TRBV7-9 and TRBJ1-5; 7 central nucleotides agree with TRBD1. The CDR3, cysteine through phenylalanine, is 19 amino acids long. Of all the DNA, just the CDR3 is kept, 57 bases in frame from base 1. CDR1 and CDR2 were assigned from the germline V gene (reference sequence) as SEHNR and FQNEAQ. At the junction V is shortened by 1 base and J by 0 bases; bases outside the gene matches: 12. The full variable domain, with segments outside the CDR3 supplied by the reference TRBV7-9 and TRBJ1-5 proteins, appears as DTGVSQNPRHKITKRGQNVTFRCDPISEHNRLYWYRQTLGQGPEFLTYFQNEAQLEKSRLLSDRFSAERPKGSFSTLEIQRTEQGDSAMYLCASSLGAGGGIYSNQPQHFGDGTRLSIL.